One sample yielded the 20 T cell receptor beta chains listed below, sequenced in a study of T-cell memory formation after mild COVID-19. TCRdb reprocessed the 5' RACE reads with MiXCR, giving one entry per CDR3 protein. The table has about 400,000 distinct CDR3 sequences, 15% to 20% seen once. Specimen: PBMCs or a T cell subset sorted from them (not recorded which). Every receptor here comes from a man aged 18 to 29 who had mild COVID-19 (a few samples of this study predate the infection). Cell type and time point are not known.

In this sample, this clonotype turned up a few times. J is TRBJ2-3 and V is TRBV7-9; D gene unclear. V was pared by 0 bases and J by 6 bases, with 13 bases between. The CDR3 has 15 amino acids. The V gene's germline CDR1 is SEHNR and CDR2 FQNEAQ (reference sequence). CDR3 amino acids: CASSLAAGSWDTQYF. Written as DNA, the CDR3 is TGTGCCAGCAGCTTAGCGGCCGGGTCCTGGGATACGCAGTATTTT. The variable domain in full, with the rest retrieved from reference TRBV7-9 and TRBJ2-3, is DTGVSQNPRHKITKRGQNVTFRCDPISEHNRLYWYRQTLGQGPEFLTYFQNEAQLEKSRLLSDRFSAERPKGSFSTLEIQRTEQGDSAMYLCASSLAAGSWDTQYFGPGTRLTVL.

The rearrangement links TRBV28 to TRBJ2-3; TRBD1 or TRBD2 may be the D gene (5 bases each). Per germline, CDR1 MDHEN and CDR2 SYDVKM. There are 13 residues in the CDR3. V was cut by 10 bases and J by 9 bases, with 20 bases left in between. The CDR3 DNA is TGTGCCACTACCGGGGCCTATGCATCGACGCAGTATTTT. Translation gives CATTGAYASTQYF.

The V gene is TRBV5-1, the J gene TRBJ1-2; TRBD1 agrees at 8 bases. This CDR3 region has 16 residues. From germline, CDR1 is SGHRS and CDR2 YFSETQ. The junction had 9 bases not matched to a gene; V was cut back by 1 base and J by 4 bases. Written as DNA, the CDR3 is TGCGCCAGCAGCTTGTCGGACAGGGTATTAGGCTATGGCTACACCTTC. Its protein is CASSLSDRVLGYGYTF. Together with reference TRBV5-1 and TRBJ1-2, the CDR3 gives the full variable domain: KAGVTQTPRYLIKTRGQQVTLSCSPISGHRSVSWYQQTPGQGLQFLFEYFSETQRNKGNFPGRFSGRQFSNSRSEMNVSTLELGDSALYLCASSLSDRVLGYGYTFGSGTRLTVV.

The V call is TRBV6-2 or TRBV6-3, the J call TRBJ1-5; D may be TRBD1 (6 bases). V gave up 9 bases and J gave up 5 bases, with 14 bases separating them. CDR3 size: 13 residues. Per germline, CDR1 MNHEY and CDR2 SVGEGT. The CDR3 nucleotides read TGTGCCAGAGGGGGTGATGTCGATCAGCCCCAGCATTTT. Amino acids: CARGGDVDQPQHF.

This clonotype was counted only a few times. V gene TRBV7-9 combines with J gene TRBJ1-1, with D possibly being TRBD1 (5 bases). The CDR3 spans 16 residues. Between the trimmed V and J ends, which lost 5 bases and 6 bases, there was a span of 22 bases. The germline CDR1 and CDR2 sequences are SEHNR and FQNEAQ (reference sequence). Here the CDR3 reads CASSQGRRVEKPEAFF. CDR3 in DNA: TGTGCCAGCAGCCAGGGACGGAGAGTTGAGAAGCCTGAAGCTTTCTTT.

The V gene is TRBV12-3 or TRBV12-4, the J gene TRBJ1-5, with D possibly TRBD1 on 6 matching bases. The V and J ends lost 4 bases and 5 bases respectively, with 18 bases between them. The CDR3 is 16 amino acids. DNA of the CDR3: TGTGCCAGCAGTTGGGGGCGAGACAGGAGTTATCAGCCCCAGCATTTT. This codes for CASSWGRDRSYQPQHF.

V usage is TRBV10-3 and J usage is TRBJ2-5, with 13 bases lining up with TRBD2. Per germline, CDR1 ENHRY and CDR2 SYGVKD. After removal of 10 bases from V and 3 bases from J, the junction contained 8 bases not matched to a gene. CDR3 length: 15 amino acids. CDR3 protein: CATYSGLAGEETQYF. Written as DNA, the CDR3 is TGTGCCACCTACTCCGGACTAGCGGGGGAAGAGACCCAGTACTTC.

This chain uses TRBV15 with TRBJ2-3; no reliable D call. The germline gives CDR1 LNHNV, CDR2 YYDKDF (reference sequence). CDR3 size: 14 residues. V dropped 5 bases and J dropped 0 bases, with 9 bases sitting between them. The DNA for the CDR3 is TGTGCCACCAGCCGAAGCTCCAGCACAGATACGCAGTATTTT. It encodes CATSRSSSTDTQYF.

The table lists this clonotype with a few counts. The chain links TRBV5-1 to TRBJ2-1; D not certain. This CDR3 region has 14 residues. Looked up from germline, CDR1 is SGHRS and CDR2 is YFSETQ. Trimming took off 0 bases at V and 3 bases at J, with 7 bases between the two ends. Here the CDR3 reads CASSLVGRYNEQFF. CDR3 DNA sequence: TGCGCCAGCAGCTTGGTTGGCCGCTACAATGAGCAGTTCTTC.

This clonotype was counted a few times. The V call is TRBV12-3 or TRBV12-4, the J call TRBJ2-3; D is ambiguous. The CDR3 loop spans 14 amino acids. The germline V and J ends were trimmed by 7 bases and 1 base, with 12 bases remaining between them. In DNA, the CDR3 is TGTGCCAGCAATCCCAGCGAACGCACAGATACGCAGTATTTT. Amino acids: CASNPSERTDTQYF.

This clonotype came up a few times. Written as DNA, the CDR3 is TGTGCCAGCAGCCGGCGAGGGCGGGGGACCGGGGAGCTGTTTTTT. It encodes CASSRRGRGTGELFF. The V gene is TRBV3-1, the J gene TRBJ2-2, with TRBD2 matching over 7 bases. This CDR3 contains 15 residues. The ends lost 4 bases at V and 5 bases at J; junction bases unmatched: 7. From germline, CDR1 is LGHDT and CDR2 YNNKEL (reference sequence).

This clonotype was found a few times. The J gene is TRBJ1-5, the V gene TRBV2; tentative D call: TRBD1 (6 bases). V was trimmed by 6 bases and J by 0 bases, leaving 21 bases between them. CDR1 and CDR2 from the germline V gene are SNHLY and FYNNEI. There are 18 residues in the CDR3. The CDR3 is CASSKNLQGYNSNQPQHF. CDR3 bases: TGTGCCAGCAGCAAAAACCTACAGGGATACAATAGCAATCAGCCCCAGCATTTT.

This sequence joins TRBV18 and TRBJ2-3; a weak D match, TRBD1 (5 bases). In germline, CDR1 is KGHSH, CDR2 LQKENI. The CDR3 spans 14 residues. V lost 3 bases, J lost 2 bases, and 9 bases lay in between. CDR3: CASSPRTHTDTQYF. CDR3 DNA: TGTGCCAGCTCACCGAGGACACACACAGATACGCAGTATTTT.

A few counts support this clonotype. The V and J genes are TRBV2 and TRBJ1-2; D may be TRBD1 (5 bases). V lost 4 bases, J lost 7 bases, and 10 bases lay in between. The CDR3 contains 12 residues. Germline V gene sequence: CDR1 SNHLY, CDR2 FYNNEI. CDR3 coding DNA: TGTGCCAGCAGTGCTATGGGGGGTGGCTACACCTTC. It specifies CASSAMGGGYTF.

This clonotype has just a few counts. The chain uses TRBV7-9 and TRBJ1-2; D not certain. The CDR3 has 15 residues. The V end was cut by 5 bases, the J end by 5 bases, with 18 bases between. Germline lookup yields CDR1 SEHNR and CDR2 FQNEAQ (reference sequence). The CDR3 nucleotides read TGTGCCAGCAGCGACCCCACCGGGGAGCGGTATGGCTACACCTTC. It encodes CASSDPTGERYGYTF.

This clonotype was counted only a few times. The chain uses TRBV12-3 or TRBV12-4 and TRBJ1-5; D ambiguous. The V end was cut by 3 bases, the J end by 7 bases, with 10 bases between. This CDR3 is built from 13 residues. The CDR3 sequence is CASSFTRRQPQHF. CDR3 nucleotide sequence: TGTGCCAGCAGTTTCACACGGCGCCAGCCCCAGCATTTT.

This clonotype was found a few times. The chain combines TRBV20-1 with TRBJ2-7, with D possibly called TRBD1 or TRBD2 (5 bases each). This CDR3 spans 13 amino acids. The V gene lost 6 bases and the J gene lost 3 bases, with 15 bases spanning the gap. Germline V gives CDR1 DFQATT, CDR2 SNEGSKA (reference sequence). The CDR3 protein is CSATHGTLYEQYV. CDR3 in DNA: TGCAGTGCCACACACGGGACCCTCTACGAGCAGTACGTC.

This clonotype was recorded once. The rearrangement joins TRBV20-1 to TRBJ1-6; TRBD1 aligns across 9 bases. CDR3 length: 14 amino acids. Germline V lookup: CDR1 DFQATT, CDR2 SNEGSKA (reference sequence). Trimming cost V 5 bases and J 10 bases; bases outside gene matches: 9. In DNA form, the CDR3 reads TGCAGTGCTGGTAACAGGGGGCTAGGATCACCCCTCCACTTT. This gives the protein CSAGNRGLGSPLHF.

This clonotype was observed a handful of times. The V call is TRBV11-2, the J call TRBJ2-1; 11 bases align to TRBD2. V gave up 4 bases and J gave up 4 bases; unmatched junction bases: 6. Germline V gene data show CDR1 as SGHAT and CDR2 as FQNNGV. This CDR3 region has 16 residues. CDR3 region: CASSSNSGGAYNEQFF. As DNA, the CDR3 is TGTGCCAGCAGCTCAAATAGCGGGGGGGCGTACAATGAGCAGTTCTTC.

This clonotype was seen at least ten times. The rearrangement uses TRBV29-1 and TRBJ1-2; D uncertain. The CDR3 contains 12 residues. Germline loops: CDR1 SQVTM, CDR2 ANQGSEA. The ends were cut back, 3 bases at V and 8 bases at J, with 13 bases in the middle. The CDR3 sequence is CSVDRGADGYTF. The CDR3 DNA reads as TGCAGCGTTGATCGGGGAGCCGACGGCTACACCTTC.